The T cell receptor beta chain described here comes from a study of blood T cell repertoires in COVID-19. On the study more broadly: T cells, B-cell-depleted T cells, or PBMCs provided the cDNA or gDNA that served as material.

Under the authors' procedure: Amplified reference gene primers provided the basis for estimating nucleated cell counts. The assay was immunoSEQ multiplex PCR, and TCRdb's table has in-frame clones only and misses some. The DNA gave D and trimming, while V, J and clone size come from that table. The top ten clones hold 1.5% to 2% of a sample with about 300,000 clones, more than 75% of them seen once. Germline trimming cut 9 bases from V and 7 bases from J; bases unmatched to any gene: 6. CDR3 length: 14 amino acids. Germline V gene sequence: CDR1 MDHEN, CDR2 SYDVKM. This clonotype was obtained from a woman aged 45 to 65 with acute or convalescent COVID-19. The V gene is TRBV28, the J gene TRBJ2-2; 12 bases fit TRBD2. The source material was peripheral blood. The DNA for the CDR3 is TGTGCCAGTAGACTAGCGGGAGTGAACGGGGAGCTGTTTTTT. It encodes CASRLAGVNGELFF. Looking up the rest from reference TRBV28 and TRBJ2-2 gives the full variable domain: DVKVTQSSRYLVKRTGEKVFLECVQDMDHENMFWYRQDPGLGLRLIYFSYDVKMKEKGDIPEGYSVSREKKERFSLILESASTNQTSMYLCASRLAGVNGELFFGEGSRLTVL.